This T cell receptor beta chain was documented in a study of CD8 T cells in Susac syndrome. Sequencing of TCR beta drew on CD8+ and CD4+ T cells from blood. Random hexamers were used to reverse transcribe an amount of about 0.45 to 1 ug RNA. Amplification of TCR beta CDR3 spanned 54 Vbeta and 13 Jbeta via immunoSEQ multiplex PCR. TCRdb used MiXCR to reprocess the immunoSEQ multiplex PCR reads, holding one entry per CDR3 protein. The sample includes approximately 200,000 distinct CDR3 sequences, 95% of them seen just once. This CDR3 has 18 amino acids. Germline assignment: CDR1 MNHEY and CDR2 SVGAGI. The V segment lost 0 bases and the J segment 0 bases; nucleotides outside the gene matches: 9.

This chain links TRBV6-5 with TRBJ2-3; TRBD1 agrees at 7 bases. The origin of this receptor is a human donor with multiple sclerosis. Sequencing was carried out using CD4+ T cells from PBMCs. The CDR3 region has the DNA TGTGCCAGCAGTTACTCGACCAGGGGGTCCCCTAGCACAGATACGCAGTATTTT. It encodes CASSYSTRGSPSTDTQYF.